A single sample gave rise to the 24 T cell receptor beta chains below, sequenced in a study of cytomegalovirus exposure and HLA in healthy donors. Data came from immunoSEQ multiplex PCR; TCRdb stores just in-frame clones and leaves some out. The table has approximately 150,000 clones, 70% to 90% seen once. Material for sequencing was PBMCs. The receptors originated from a man aged 25-45 years in good health and CMV-seropositive.

V is TRBV11-1 and J is TRBJ2-2; 7 bases match TRBD2. Looked up from germline, CDR1 is SGHAT and CDR2 is FQDESV (reference sequence). The CDR3 sequence is 14 residues long. V shed 5 bases and J 6 bases; nucleotides not matched to a gene: 6. The CDR3 DNA follows: TGTGCCAGCAGCCTCCTCCGGGAGGCCGGGGAGCTGTTTTTT. It codes for CASSLLREAGELFF.

This sequence joins TRBV15 and TRBJ2-7; D might be TRBD1 (5 bases). The CDR3 length is 14 residues. Germline V CDR1 and CDR2: LNHNV, YYDKDF (reference sequence). V lost 1 base and J lost 0, with 7 bases in between. In nucleotides, the CDR3 is TGTGCCACCAGCAGAGTGGACAACTCCTACGAGCAGTACTTC. Translating it yields CATSRVDNSYEQYF.

V usage is TRBV6-1 and J usage is TRBJ2-7, with 9 bases identical to TRBD1. CDR3 length: 13 amino acids. Germline CDR1 reads MNHNS; CDR2 reads SASEGT. With 8 bases clipped from V and 7 bases from J, the junction kept 9 bases outside the gene matches. This chain's CDR3 is CASGRDREGEQYF. For the CDR3, the DNA is TGTGCCAGCGGGAGGGACAGGGAGGGTGAGCAGTACTTC.

This clone turned up a few times. V and J are TRBV18 and TRBJ1-4; D remains unclear. Germline V gene lookup returns CDR1 KGHSH and CDR2 LQKENI. Trimming removed 2 bases from V and 11 bases from J, with 9 bases in between. This CDR3 contains 12 residues. Here the CDR3 DNA reads TGTGCCAGCTCACCAATCTGGCCGAAACTGTTTTTT. Translation: CASSPIWPKLFF.

V usage is TRBV6-4 and J usage is TRBJ1-2; TRBD1 aligns across 8 bases. J lost 7 bases, V lost 6 bases, and 7 bases had no gene match. CDR3 length: 13 amino acids. Germline assignment: CDR1 MRHNA and CDR2 SNTAGT. DNA of the CDR3: TGTGCCAGCAGCTCGACAGGGGTGGGTGGCTACACCTTC. This sequence encodes CASSSTGVGGYTF.

The chain carries TRBV10-1 and TRBJ2-1, with TRBD1 matching 9 bases. V lost 4 bases to trimming and J lost 0 bases; unmatched junction nucleotides: 7. Germline-derived CDR1 and CDR2 are WNHNN and SYGVQD (reference sequence). The CDR3 covers 17 residues. CDR3: CASSGDRGKSSYNEQFF. Here the CDR3 DNA reads TGCGCCAGCAGTGGAGACAGGGGGAAGAGCTCCTACAATGAGCAGTTCTTC.

V and J are TRBV4-3 and TRBJ2-1, with 8 bases that match TRBD2. Germline-derived CDR1 and CDR2 are LGHNA and YSLEER. This CDR3 is 19 amino acids long. Trimming removed 1 base from V and 9 bases from J; junction bases left unmatched: 20. CDR3 amino acids: CASSQGPGGGRVSFGEQFF. Here the CDR3 DNA reads TGCGCCAGCAGCCAAGGACCTGGCGGGGGGAGGGTTTCTTTCGGTGAGCAGTTCTTC.

This clone was recorded once. The chain employs TRBV18 and TRBJ2-3, with a possible D match to TRBD2 (7 bases). From germline, CDR1 is KGHSH and CDR2 LQKENI. V was shortened by 0 bases and J by 4 bases, with 14 bases between the two germline ends. The CDR3 is made up of 16 amino acids. CDR3 residues: CASSPPWGGGPDTQYF. DNA for the CDR3: TGTGCCAGCTCACCACCGTGGGGAGGGGGGCCAGATACGCAGTATTTT.

The chain carries TRBV9 and TRBJ2-5; 7 bases are shared with TRBD2. CDR1 is SGDLS, CDR2 YYNGEE, per germline. The ends lost 1 base at V and 4 bases at J; junction bases unmatched: 1. The CDR3 extends over 13 amino acids. The CDR3 sequence: CASSVWGGETQYF. CDR3 DNA sequence: TGTGCCAGCAGCGTATGGGGGGGAGAGACCCAGTACTTC.

V gene TRBV6-6 combines with J gene TRBJ2-3, with 7 bases aligning to TRBD2. Trimming at V came to 7 bases and at J to 3 bases, leaving 10 bases not matched to a gene. Germline CDR1 and CDR2: MNHNY and SVGAGI (reference sequence). CDR3 size: 15 residues. The DNA of the CDR3 is TGTGCCAGCACTTTACCCTCGCGGGGGACAGATACGCAGTATTTT. The encoded protein is CASTLPSRGTDTQYF.

The chain is built from TRBV15 and TRBJ2-2, with TRBD2 matching 11 bases. V shed 0 bases and J 1 base; nucleotides not matched to a gene: 10. The CDR3 covers 20 residues. Germline V gene lookup returns CDR1 LNHNV and CDR2 YYDKDF (reference sequence). The CDR3 loop is CATSRDWPTSGGQNTGELFF. The CDR3 DNA is TGTGCCACCAGCAGAGATTGGCCCACTAGCGGGGGCCAGAACACCGGGGAGCTGTTTTTT.

The chain is built from TRBV30 and TRBJ1-5; D gene uncertain. The V gene lost 1 base and the J gene lost 3 bases, with 13 bases spanning the gap. Germline V CDR1 and CDR2: GTSNPN, SVGIG (reference sequence). CDR3 length equals 15 residues. This CDR3 is CAWSALQTHNQPQHF. CDR3 DNA: TGTGCCTGGAGTGCTCTACAGACACACAATCAGCCCCAGCATTTT.

This chain uses TRBV6-6 with TRBJ2-3; perhaps TRBD1 as D (6 bases). The length of the CDR3 is 15 residues. The V end lost 5 bases, the J end lost 0 bases, and 12 bases lay between the germline ends. Germline CDR1 and CDR2: MNHNY and SVGAGI (reference sequence). The CDR3 DNA is TGTGCCAGCAGTCCCTGGACAGCTAGCACAGATACGCAGTATTTT. Protein: CASSPWTASTDTQYF.

The chain recombines TRBV27 with TRBJ1-6; a weak D match, TRBD1 (6 bases). This CDR3 region has 15 residues. Germline V gene lookup returns CDR1 MNHEY and CDR2 SMNVEV (reference sequence). Deletions cut 3 bases from V and 7 bases from J, with 13 bases between. CDR3 loop: CASSFTTGGNSPLHF. The CDR3 DNA is TGTGCCAGCAGTTTCACGACAGGTGGGAATTCACCCCTCCACTTT.

This rearrangement joins TRBV7-2 to TRBJ1-2, with D hard to call. The CDR3 spans 18 residues. Germline CDR1 is SGHTA and CDR2 is FQGNSA. The V and J ends lost 0 bases and 0 bases respectively, with 17 bases between them. The DNA for the CDR3 is TGTGCCAGCAGCTTAGCGCAGGTTCGAGCACTAGCTAACTATGGCTACACCTTC. It yields the protein CASSLAQVRALANYGYTF.

With regard to this clone: Other DNA sequences in the same sample also yield this CDR3. The chain has TRBV27 and TRBJ2-7; 7 bases agree with TRBD1. With V trimmed by 5 bases and J by 7 bases, 11 bases remained unmatched. The CDR3 runs to 14 residues. Per the germline V gene, CDR1 is MNHEY and CDR2 is SMNVEV (reference sequence). The CDR3 sequence: CASSLYDRAREQYF. The CDR3, as DNA: TGTGCCAGCAGTCTCTACGACAGGGCGAGGGAGCAGTACTTC.

The V and J genes are TRBV6-1 and TRBJ2-2, with TRBD1 matching over 7 bases. Germline-derived CDR1 and CDR2 are MNHNS and SASEGT. This CDR3 region has 14 residues. V shed 7 bases and J 4 bases; nucleotides not matched to a gene: 6. The CDR3 nucleotides read TGTGCCAGCACCGGGACAGAAGTCACCGGGGAGCTGTTTTTT. Translation: CASTGTEVTGELFF.

This clone was seen only a few times. Sequence at one end of the junction differs from germline and may be a read error. This rearrangement joins TRBV7-7 to TRBJ2-7; 8 nucleotides agree with TRBD1. In germline, CDR1 is SSHAT, CDR2 FNYEAQ (reference sequence). This CDR3 contains 14 residues. CDR3 amino acids: CASSPGTGSYEQYF. CDR3 bases: TGTGCTAGCAGTCCCGGGACAGGATCTTACGAGCAGTACTTC.

The genes are TRBV7-9 and TRBJ2-7; 8 positions agree with TRBD1. The V gene's germline CDR1 is SEHNR and CDR2 FQNEAQ (reference sequence). V lost 3 bases, J lost 4 bases, and 11 bases stayed unmatched. The CDR3 covers 16 residues. For the CDR3, the DNA is TGTGCCAGCAGCTTCATTAAACGCGACAGGGGTTACGAGCAGTACTTC. Translation: CASSFIKRDRGYEQYF.

This clone was counted once. This chain uses TRBV6-5 with TRBJ2-1; 9 bases map to TRBD2. The CDR3 totals 15 residues. The germline V gene has CDR1 MNHEY and CDR2 SVGAGI. V lost 3 bases to trimming and J lost 7 bases; unmatched junction nucleotides: 7. CDR3 coding DNA: TGTGCCAGCAGTTATGAGCGCGGGGGGGGAAATGAGCAGTTCTTC. Translating it yields CASSYERGGGNEQFF.

This chain joins TRBV7-9 and TRBJ2-1; 7 bases line up with TRBD1. CDR1 and CDR2 from the germline V gene are SEHNR and FQNEAQ (reference sequence). The CDR3 covers 13 residues. The V gene end was trimmed by 10 bases and the J gene end by 4 bases; junction bases not matched to a gene: 7. The CDR3 DNA follows: TGTGCCACCACAGGGGACCCATACAATGAGCAGTTCTTC. This translates into CATTGDPYNEQFF.

The chain has TRBV6-1 and TRBJ2-3, with TRBD1 matching 9 bases. The junction had 9 bases not matched to a gene; V was cut back by 6 bases and J by 5 bases. There are 15 residues in the CDR3. CDR1 is MNHNS, CDR2 SASEGT, per germline. CDR3 amino acids: CASREQGARGDTQYF. CDR3 bases: TGTGCCAGCAGAGAACAGGGGGCAAGAGGAGATACGCAGTATTTT.

CDR3: CASSRTGRGTGELFF. CDR3 in DNA: TGTGCCAGCAGTCGGACAGGGAGGGGCACCGGGGAGCTGTTTTTT. The genes are TRBV11-1 and TRBJ2-2; tentatively, D is TRBD1 (8 bases). This CDR3 contains 15 residues. V lost 6 bases and J lost 4, with 15 bases in between. Germline CDR1 and CDR2: SGHAT and FQDESV (reference sequence). Variable domain in full (rest from reference TRBV11-1 and TRBJ2-2): EAEVAQSPRYKITEKSQAVAFWCDPISGHATLYWYRQILGQGPELLVQFQDESVVDDSQLPKDRFSAERLKGVDSTLKIQPAELGDSAMYLCASSRTGRGTGELFFGEGSRLTVL.

The rearrangement joins TRBV4-3 to TRBJ2-1; the match to TRBD1 covers 9 bases. The germline V gene has CDR1 LGHNA and CDR2 YSLEER. The CDR3 spans 16 residues. V lost 0 bases to trimming and J lost 2 bases; unmatched junction nucleotides: 2. The CDR3 DNA reads TGCGCCAGCAGCCAAGACCGGACAGGGGCCTACAATGAGCAGTTCTTC. This translates into CASSQDRTGAYNEQFF.